A single sample is the source of the 30 T cell receptor beta chains below, sequenced in a study of beta chain features in type 1 diabetes. Sequenced material consisted of expressed TCRB transcripts (all of the isolated RNA was reverse transcribed). Some clones are missing from TCRdb's copy, which holds only in-frame ones; the method was immunoSEQ multiplex PCR. The sample records 100,000 to 150,000 clones, roughly 17% being singletons. These receptors' antigens are unknown. Study-wide points: Researchers report that Type 1 diabetes patients had moderately but significantly shorter TCRB CDR3s across all four CD4+ subsets.

What was sequenced was central memory CD4+ T cells from blood. The receptor source for this set is a man between 18 and 35 years old with type 1 diabetes.

The chain uses TRBV5-4 and TRBJ2-3; TRBD2 aligns across 14 bases. Germline assignment: CDR1 SGHNT and CDR2 YYREEE (reference sequence). CDR3 length equals 20 residues. V was pared by 4 bases and J by 4 bases, with 17 bases of the junction left unmatched. The CDR3 protein is CASSPGLAGGTRLSSDTQYF. The CDR3 region has the DNA TGTGCCAGCAGCCCAGGACTAGCGGGGGGCACCAGGTTATCCTCAGATACGCAGTATTTT.

In this sample, this clone turned up a few times. J is TRBJ2-5 and V is TRBV7-2, with D possibly being TRBD1 (6 bases). Germline loops: CDR1 SGHTA, CDR2 FQGNSA. The V gene lost 2 bases and the J gene lost 5 bases, with 12 bases spanning the gap. The CDR3 spans 14 residues. CDR3 coding DNA: TGTGCCAGCAGCTTAACCGATGGGGGCGAGACCCAGTACTTC. Protein: CASSLTDGGETQYF. The full variable domain, with the rest looked up from reference TRBV7-2 and TRBJ2-5, is GAGVSQSPSNKVTEKGKDVELRCDPISGHTALYWYRQSLGQGLEFLIYFQGNSAPDKSGLPSDRFSAERTGGSVSTLTIQRTQQEDSAVYLCASSLTDGGETQYFGPGTRLLVL.

The CDR3 region is CASSPTDLSYNEQFF. CDR3 bases: TGTGCCAGCTCACCTACGGATCTCTCCTACAATGAGCAGTTCTTC. The genes are TRBV18 and TRBJ2-1; no clear D. The ends were cut back, 3 bases at V and 0 bases at J, with 9 bases in the middle. Germline CDR1 reads KGHSH; CDR2 reads LQKENI. This CDR3 is 15 amino acids long.

This clone was observed a few times. V usage is TRBV5-1 and J usage is TRBJ2-3; 12 bases are shared with TRBD2. Germline V gene data show CDR1 as SGHRS and CDR2 as YFSETQ. The CDR3 length is 16 residues. V was clipped by 4 bases and J by 2 bases; unmatched bases: 5. CDR3 sequence reads: CASSPGTSGLTDTQYF. CDR3 bases: TGCGCCAGCAGCCCGGGGACTAGCGGGCTCACAGATACGCAGTATTTT.

The chain links TRBV12-2 to TRBJ1-2; TRBD1 is the table's D call and was not checked against the DNA. TRBV12-2 is shown as a pseudogene. This CDR3 spans 13 amino acids. CDR3 nucleotides: TGTGCAAGTCGCTTATTCGACACTTATGGCTACACCTTC. Protein: CASRLFDTYGYTF.

With respect to this clone: This clone may be a read error of a much larger clone one base away. The chain is built from TRBV18 and TRBJ2-5; unclear D gene. V dropped 5 bases and J dropped 3 bases, with 4 bases sitting between them. Germline V gene sequence: CDR1 KGHSH, CDR2 LQKENI. This CDR3 is built from 11 residues. The CDR3 sequence: CASSSKETQYF. CDR3 nucleotide sequence: TGTGCCAGCTCATCAAAAGAGACCCAGTACTTC.

This clone was found a few times. Other nucleotide sequences from this sample produce the same CDR3. The CDR3 DNA follows: TGTGCCAGCAGCCCGACTCGCACAGATACGCAGTATTTT. Translated, it gives CASSPTRTDTQYF. The gene calls are TRBV7-2 and TRBJ2-3; no firm D call. CDR1 is SGHTA, CDR2 FQGNSA, per germline. There are 13 residues in the CDR3. V lost 5 bases and J 1 base, leaving 7 bases between the germline ends.

The chain couples TRBV30 to TRBJ2-3, with unresolved D. This CDR3 has 14 amino acids. Germline V gives CDR1 GTSNPN, CDR2 SVGIG (reference sequence). V dropped 0 bases and J dropped 12 bases, with 19 bases sitting between them. The CDR3 sequence is CAWSVSLPSTVQYF. The CDR3 DNA sequence: TGTGCCTGGAGTGTAAGCCTTCCTAGTACAGTACAGTATTTT. Together with reference TRBV30 and TRBJ2-3, the CDR3 gives the full variable domain: SQTIHQWPATLVQPVGSPLSLECTVEGTSNPNLYWYRQAAGRGLQLLFYSVGIGQISSEVPQNLSASRPQDRQFILSSKKLLLSDSGFYLCAWSVSLPSTVQYFGPGTRLTVL.

For the CDR3, the DNA is TGTGCCAGCGGGCGAACAGGGGCTGGGGCCAACGTCCTGACTTTC. This codes for CASGRTGAGANVLTF. The V and J genes are TRBV11-1 and TRBJ2-6, with TRBD1 identical over 7 bases. V lost 8 bases and J lost 2; bases outside the gene matches: 6. Germline V gene sequence: CDR1 SGHAT, CDR2 FQDESV (reference sequence). The CDR3 has 15 residues.

Details on this clone: One end of the junction does not line up with germline, which may come from a read error. The CDR3 sequence is CASSGQGENYDYTF. CDR3 nucleotide sequence: TGTGCCAGCAGTGGACAGGGGGAGAACTATGACTACACCTTC. The chain has TRBV28 and TRBJ1-2; TRBD1 agrees at 10 bases. Germline loops: CDR1 MDHEN, CDR2 SYDVKM. The length of the CDR3 is 14 residues.

The chain's CDR3 is CASSWGQGASYNEQFF. The CDR3 nucleotides are TGTGCCAGCAGCTGGGGACAGGGGGCCTCCTACAATGAGCAGTTCTTC. The J gene is TRBJ2-1, the V gene TRBV5-4, with TRBD1 matching 12 bases. Unmatched junction bases numbered 1, after V lost 3 bases and J lost 0 bases. CDR1 is SGHNT, CDR2 YYREEE, per germline (reference sequence). The CDR3 runs 16 residues. The full variable domain, rest sourced from reference TRBV5-4 and TRBJ2-1, is ETGVTQSPTHLIKTRGQQVTLRCSSQSGHNTVSWYQQALGQGPQFIFQYYREEENGRGNFPPRFSGLQFPNYSSELNVNALELDDSALYLCASSWGQGASYNEQFFGPGTRLTVL.

V and J are TRBV7-6 and TRBJ2-5; D is possibly TRBD1 or TRBD2 (5 bases each). This CDR3 is 14 amino acids long. Germline V lookup: CDR1 SGHVS, CDR2 FNYEAQ. Trimming cost V 5 bases and J 4 bases, with 14 bases left between them. The CDR3 spells CASSPPGAAETQYF. In DNA form, the CDR3 reads TGTGCCAGCAGCCCTCCCGGGGCCGCAGAGACCCAGTACTTC.

This clone was recorded at least ten times. The same CDR3 is also encoded by other DNA sequences in this sample. This chain links TRBV15 with TRBJ1-4; 8 nucleotides line up with TRBD1. CDR1 and CDR2 (germline): LNHNV, YYDKDF (reference sequence). The CDR3 totals 14 residues. J gave up 3 bases and V 3 bases, and 0 bases lay outside the gene matches. The chain's CDR3 is CATSRDRANEKLFF. DNA for the CDR3: TGTGCCACCAGCAGGGACAGGGCTAATGAAAAACTGTTTTTT. The full variable domain, in which reference TRBV15 and TRBJ1-4 provide the parts outside the CDR3, is DAMVIQNPRYQVTQFGKPVTLSCSQTLNHNVMYWYQQKSSQAPKLLFHYYDKDFNNEADTPDNFQSRRPNTSFCFLDIRSPGLGDTAMYLCATSRDRANEKLFFGSGTQLSVL.

The genes are TRBV18 and TRBJ2-7; weak D call: TRBD2 (6 bases). Germline CDR1 and CDR2: KGHSH and LQKENI. V lost 6 bases and J 0 bases, leaving 9 bases between the germline ends. This CDR3 contains 13 residues. The CDR3 coding sequence is TGTGCCAGCTCGAAGACTAGCTCCTACGAGCAGTACTTC. This sequence encodes CASSKTSSYEQYF.

This clone has more than one count but fewer than ten. V and J are TRBV5-1 and TRBJ2-3, with a weak D call TRBD1 (6 bases). This CDR3 spans 14 amino acids. CDR1 is SGHRS, CDR2 YFSETQ, per germline. V was pared by 4 bases and J by 2 bases, with 11 bases between. CDR3 residues: CASSRTEATDTQYF. The CDR3 region has the DNA TGCGCCAGCAGCCGGACAGAAGCCACAGATACGCAGTATTTT.

A few counts support this clone. This same CDR3 is encoded by further DNA sequences in the sample. The V call is TRBV30, the J call TRBJ2-1; D unresolved. V was clipped by 0 bases and J by 7 bases, with 7 bases between them. The CDR3 is 12 residues long. In germline, CDR1 is GTSNPN, CDR2 SVGIG (reference sequence). The CDR3 reads CAWSVQGNEQFF. The CDR3 region has the DNA TGTGCCTGGAGTGTACAAGGAAATGAGCAGTTCTTC. Combining the CDR3 with reference TRBV30 and TRBJ2-1 gives the whole variable domain SQTIHQWPATLVQPVGSPLSLECTVEGTSNPNLYWYRQAAGRGLQLLFYSVGIGQISSEVPQNLSASRPQDRQFILSSKKLLLSDSGFYLCAWSVQGNEQFFGPGTRLTVL.

This clone was seen ten or more times. The chain carries TRBV6-6 and TRBJ2-3, with D possibly being TRBD2 (5 bases). Germline values: CDR1 MNHNY, CDR2 SVGAGI (reference sequence). The length of the CDR3 is 12 residues. V shed 4 bases and J shed 4 bases, with 6 bases lying between them. CDR3 residues: CASSSGADTQYF. The DNA of the CDR3 is TGTGCCAGCAGTTCCGGGGCAGATACGCAGTATTTT.

This clone appeared many times. The gene calls are TRBV4-3 and TRBJ2-1, with 8 bases aligning to TRBD1. Looked up from germline, CDR1 is LGHNA and CDR2 is YSLEER. The junction had 6 bases not matched to a gene; V was cut back by 4 bases and J by 7 bases. CDR3 length: 14 amino acids. The CDR3 sequence: CASSPSRTGNEQFF. The CDR3 DNA follows: TGCGCCAGCAGCCCCTCTAGGACAGGGAATGAGCAGTTCTTC.

This clone was seen many times. V is TRBV18 and J is TRBJ2-2; D is undetermined. CDR1 KGHSH and CDR2 LQKENI come from the germline V gene. CDR3 length: 15 residues. V lost 8 bases, J lost 0 bases, and 13 bases lay in between. This CDR3 reads CASPRGDTNTGELFF. Here the CDR3 DNA reads TGTGCCAGCCCCCGCGGAGATACGAACACCGGGGAGCTGTTTTTT.

This clone was detected only a few times. The chain uses TRBV7-2 and TRBJ2-2; TRBD2 is a possible D gene (5 bases). The CDR3 length is 13 residues. The V gene's germline CDR1 is SGHTA and CDR2 FQGNSA. Trimming pared 3 bases from V and 5 bases from J, leaving 7 bases between. CDR3 nucleotide sequence: TGTGCCAGCAGCTTTGGAGGTACCGGGGAGCTGTTTTTT. Translated, it gives CASSFGGTGELFF.

This clone was seen only a few times. The V and J genes are TRBV18 and TRBJ2-7, with D perhaps TRBD1 or TRBD2 (5 bases each). V was clipped by 0 bases and J by 1 base, with 7 bases between them. Germline-derived CDR1 and CDR2 are KGHSH and LQKENI. The CDR3 consists of 14 residues. CDR3 in amino acids: CASSPPGRSYEQYF. CDR3 bases: TGTGCCAGCTCACCACCGGGACGTTCCTACGAGCAGTACTTC.

In its sample, this clone was seen many times. The chain recombines TRBV9 with TRBJ1-1; D not certain. The CDR3 totals 13 residues. Per germline, CDR1 SGDLS and CDR2 YYNGEE. Trimming removed 0 bases at V and 9 bases at J, with 12 bases between. For the CDR3, the DNA is TGTGCCAGCAGCGTAGAAACCCAAGCGCAAGCTTTCTTT. It translates to CASSVETQAQAFF.

There are a few counts of this clone. The rearrangement links TRBV9 to TRBJ2-1; 9 bases align to TRBD2. The CDR3 loop spans 15 amino acids. In germline, CDR1 is SGDLS, CDR2 YYNGEE. Trimming removed 4 bases from V and 6 bases from J; junction bases left unmatched: 8. CDR3 loop: CASSFTSGYPNEQFF. In nucleotides, the CDR3 is TGTGCCAGCAGCTTTACTAGCGGGTACCCCAATGAGCAGTTCTTC. Supplemented by reference TRBV9 and TRBJ2-1, the full variable domain reads DSGVTQTPKHLITATGQRVTLRCSPRSGDLSVYWYQQSLDQGLQFLIQYYNGEERAKGNILERFSAQQFPDLHSELNLSSLELGDSALYFCASSFTSGYPNEQFFGPGTRLTVL.

This clone was observed a few times. The chain couples TRBV9 to TRBJ1-2; TRBD1 matches 7 bases. Per the germline V gene, CDR1 is SGDLS and CDR2 is YYNGEE. The CDR3 sequence is 12 residues long. V lost 0 bases, J lost 8 bases, and 1 base stayed unmatched. The chain's CDR3 is CASSVAGGGYTF. As DNA, the CDR3 is TGTGCCAGCAGCGTAGCAGGGGGAGGCTACACCTTC.

This clone was seen only a few times. This rearrangement joins TRBV11-2 to TRBJ2-3, with no clear D. This CDR3 region has 14 residues. Germline V gene data show CDR1 as SGHAT and CDR2 as FQNNGV. Trimming removed 1 base from V and 2 bases from J, with 7 bases in between. The CDR3 DNA sequence: TGTGCCAGCAGCTTAGTAACTTACACAGATACGCAGTATTTT. It yields the protein CASSLVTYTDTQYF.

The chain links TRBV6-5 to TRBJ1-2; D is undetermined. The germline V gene encodes CDR1 MNHEY and CDR2 SVGAGI. V was cut by 8 bases and J by 3 bases, with 10 bases left in between. The CDR3 totals 12 residues. Here the CDR3 DNA reads TGTGCCAGCGTCAAAGGACACTATGGCTACACCTTC. The encoded protein is CASVKGHYGYTF.

This chain links TRBV18 with TRBJ2-2; the D is unclear. The CDR3 is 12 amino acids. V was shortened by 4 bases and J by 5 bases, with 5 bases between the two germline ends. Germline-derived CDR1 and CDR2 are KGHSH and LQKENI. CDR3 residues: CASSLVTGELFF. The DNA for the CDR3 is TGTGCCAGCTCACTGGTTACCGGGGAGCTGTTTTTT. Full variable domain (rest looked up from reference TRBV18 and TRBJ2-2): NAGVMQNPRHLVRRRGQEARLRCSPMKGHSHVYWYRQLPEEGLKFMVYLQKENIIDESGMPKERFSAEFPKEGPSILRIQQVVRGDSAAYFCASSLVTGELFFGEGSRLTVL.

Turning to this clone: Other DNA variants within this sample encode the same CDR3. V gene TRBV7-2 combines with J gene TRBJ1-5; TRBD1 matches 9 bases. The junction had 4 bases not matched to a gene; V was cut back by 5 bases and J by 5 bases. The CDR3 runs to 14 residues. Germline assignment: CDR1 SGHTA and CDR2 FQGNSA. The CDR3 DNA reads as TGTGCCAGCAGCCCCCGGACAGGGGATCAGCCCCAGCATTTT. Its protein product is CASSPRTGDQPQHF.

This sequence joins TRBV4-3 and TRBJ2-7, with 8 positions matching TRBD1. J lost 1 base, V lost 0 bases, and 11 bases had no gene match. Germline V gene sequence: CDR1 LGHNA, CDR2 YSLEER. CDR3 length: 18 amino acids. CDR3 nucleotides: TGCGCCAGCAGCCAAGATCTCCAGGGGGCTTCCGTATCCTACGAGCAGTACTTC. It is translated as CASSQDLQGASVSYEQYF.

V and J are TRBV19 and TRBJ2-7; D is unresolved. Germline CDR1 LNHDA, CDR2 SQIVND (reference sequence). The CDR3 is 11 amino acids. V was clipped by 1 base and J by 6 bases, with 4 bases between them. The CDR3 reads CASSIGAEQYF. In nucleotides, the CDR3 is TGTGCCAGTAGTATAGGAGCCGAGCAGTACTTC. The variable domain in full, with the rest retrieved from reference TRBV19 and TRBJ2-7, is DGGITQSPKYLFRKEGQNVTLSCEQNLNHDAMYWYRQDPGQGLRLIYYSQIVNDFQKGDIAEGYSVSREKKESFPLTVTSAQKNPTAFYLCASSIGAEQYFGPGTRLTVT.